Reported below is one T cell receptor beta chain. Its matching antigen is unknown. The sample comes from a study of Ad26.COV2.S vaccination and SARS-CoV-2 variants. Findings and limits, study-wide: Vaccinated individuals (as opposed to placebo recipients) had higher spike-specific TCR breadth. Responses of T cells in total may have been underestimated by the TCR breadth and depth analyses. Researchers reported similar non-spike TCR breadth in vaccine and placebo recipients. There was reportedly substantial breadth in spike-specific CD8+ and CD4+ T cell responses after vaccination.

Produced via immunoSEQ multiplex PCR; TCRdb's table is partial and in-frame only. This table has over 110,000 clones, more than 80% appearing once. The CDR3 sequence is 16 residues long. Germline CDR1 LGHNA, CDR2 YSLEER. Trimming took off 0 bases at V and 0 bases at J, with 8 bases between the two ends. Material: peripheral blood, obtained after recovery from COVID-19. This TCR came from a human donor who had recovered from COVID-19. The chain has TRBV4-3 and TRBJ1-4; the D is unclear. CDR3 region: CASSQDRAATNEKLFF. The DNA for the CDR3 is TGCGCCAGCAGCCAAGATCGGGCGGCAACTAATGAAAAACTGTTTTTT.